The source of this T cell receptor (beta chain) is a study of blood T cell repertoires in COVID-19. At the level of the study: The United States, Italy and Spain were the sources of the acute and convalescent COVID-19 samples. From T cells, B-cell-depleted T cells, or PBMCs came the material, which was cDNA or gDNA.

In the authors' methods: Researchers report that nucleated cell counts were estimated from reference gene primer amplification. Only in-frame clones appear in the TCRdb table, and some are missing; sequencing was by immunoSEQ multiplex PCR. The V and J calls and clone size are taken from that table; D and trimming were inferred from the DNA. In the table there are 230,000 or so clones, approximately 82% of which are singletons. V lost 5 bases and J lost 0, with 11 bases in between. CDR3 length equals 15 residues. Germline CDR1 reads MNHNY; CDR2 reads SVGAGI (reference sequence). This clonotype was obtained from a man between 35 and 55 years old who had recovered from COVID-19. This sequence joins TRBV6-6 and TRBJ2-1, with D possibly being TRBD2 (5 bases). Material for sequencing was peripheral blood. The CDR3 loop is CASSPTGSSYNEQFF. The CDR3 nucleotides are TGTGCCAGCAGTCCGACGGGGAGCTCCTACAATGAGCAGTTCTTC.